A single sample gave rise to the 11 T cell receptor beta chains below, sequenced in a study of cytomegalovirus exposure and HLA in healthy donors. PCR employed 60 Vbeta and 13 Jbeta primers. Generated by immunoSEQ multiplex PCR, the TCRdb table keeps only in-frame clones and is missing some. The data contain about 63,000 clones, 73% of them singletons. Sample: PBMCs. These receptors were collected from a man aged 50 to 59 in good health and CMV-seronegative.

The sample holds a few counts of this clone. The chain couples TRBV7-2 to TRBJ1-6; D gene unclear. The germline CDR1 and CDR2 sequences are SGHTA and FQGNSA. This CDR3 has 12 residues. V gave up 5 bases and J gave up 14 bases, with 13 bases separating them. Here the CDR3 reads CASSLHPYSLHF. The CDR3 region has the DNA TGTGCCAGCAGCCTTCACCCCTATTCCCTCCACTTT.

This chain connects TRBV19 to TRBJ1-5, with TRBD1 identical over 7 bases. This CDR3 is built from 16 residues. V was pared by 6 bases and J by 2 bases, with 10 bases of the junction left unmatched. Looked up from germline, CDR1 is LNHDA and CDR2 is SQIVND (reference sequence). CDR3 nucleotide sequence: TGTGCCAGTAGCCTCGTCCGGGACAGTCGCAATCAGCCCCAGCATTTT. Translated, it gives CASSLVRDSRNQPQHF.

The chain couples TRBV11-2 to TRBJ1-1; no clear D gene. The V gene lost 1 base and the J gene lost 8 bases, with 8 bases spanning the gap. Germline V gene sequence: CDR1 SGHAT, CDR2 FQNNGV. The CDR3 is made up of 12 amino acids. The CDR3 DNA reads as TGTGCCAGCAGCTTAGGGTTACAAGAAGCTTTCTTT. Translating gives CASSLGLQEAFF. The entire variable domain, with the rest obtained from reference TRBV11-2 and TRBJ1-1, is as follows: EAGVAQSPRYKIIEKRQSVAFWCNPISGHATLYWYQQILGQGPKLLIQFQNNGVVDDSQLPKDRFSAERLKGVDSTLKIQPAKLEDSAVYLCASSLGLQEAFFGQGTRLTVV.

This sequence joins TRBV7-9 and TRBJ1-2; perhaps TRBD1 as D (5 bases). The CDR3 has 15 amino acids. Germline-derived CDR1 and CDR2 are SEHNR and FQNEAQ (reference sequence). Trimming pared 5 bases from V and 6 bases from J, leaving 19 bases between. In nucleotides, the CDR3 is TGTGCCAGCAGCCCGGGGGGATTTGGGGCAGATGGCTACACCTTC. Translation: CASSPGGFGADGYTF.

This clone occurred a few times. The gene calls are TRBV9 and TRBJ1-2; D remains unclear. Trimming took off 5 bases at V and 1 base at J, with 9 bases between the two ends. This CDR3 comprises 13 residues. Germline assignment: CDR1 SGDLS and CDR2 YYNGEE. CDR3 loop: CASRDTVNYGYTF. The CDR3, as DNA: TGTGCCAGCAGAGATACAGTTAACTATGGCTACACCTTC.

V gene TRBV7-3 combines with J gene TRBJ1-1; 9 positions match TRBD1. The germline gives CDR1 SGHTA, CDR2 FQGTGA. The trim removed 4 bases at V and 4 bases at J, leaving 7 bases unmatched. The CDR3 has 15 residues. The CDR3 reads CASSSLGTGLTEAFF. The CDR3 nucleotides read TGTGCCAGCAGCTCACTCGGGACAGGGCTCACTGAAGCTTTCTTT.

The chain couples TRBV5-4 to TRBJ2-7; D possibly corresponds to TRBD1 (6 bases). The V end was cut by 10 bases, the J end by 2 bases, with 16 bases between. Germline V gives CDR1 SGHNT, CDR2 YYREEE (reference sequence). The CDR3 is made up of 13 amino acids. CDR3 in DNA: TGTGCCGGACATGACAGGCTGACCTACGAGCAGTACTTC. Its translation is CAGHDRLTYEQYF.

The chain links TRBV9 to TRBJ1-2, with TRBD1 identical over 10 bases. Germline V gives CDR1 SGDLS, CDR2 YYNGEE. The junction had 8 bases not matched to a gene; V was cut back by 1 base and J by 8 bases. This CDR3 has 15 amino acids. For the CDR3, the DNA is TGTGCCAGCAGCGTATGGGACAGGGGAACCGGAGGCTACACCTTC. This sequence encodes CASSVWDRGTGGYTF.

In this sample, this clone turned up once. This sequence joins TRBV5-1 and TRBJ2-1, with 10 bases identical to TRBD2. There are 19 residues in the CDR3. CDR1 and CDR2 (germline): SGHRS, YFSETQ. J was trimmed by 7 bases and V by 6 bases; bases with no gene match: 22. The CDR3 DNA is TGCGCCAGCAACCCGCGGGGACTAGCGAGGGGGGGGGTAGGGAATGAGCAGTTCTTC. Protein product: CASNPRGLARGGVGNEQFF.

The chain has TRBV5-8 and TRBJ1-4, with D perhaps TRBD1 (5 bases). The length of the CDR3 is 14 residues. V lost 5 bases and J 2 bases, leaving 10 bases between the germline ends. The germline V gene has CDR1 SGHTS and CDR2 YDEGEE. The CDR3 region is CASSVGGTNEKLFF. CDR3 sequence (DNA): TGTGCCAGCAGTGTCGGGGGTACTAATGAAAAACTGTTTTTT. Full variable domain (remainder filled in from reference TRBV5-8 and TRBJ1-4): EAGVTQSPTHLIKTRGQQATLRCSPISGHTSVYWYQQALGLGLQFLLWYDEGEERNRGNFPPRFSGRQFPNYSSELNVNALELEDSALYLCASSVGGTNEKLFFGSGTQLSVL.

The V gene is TRBV13, the J gene TRBJ1-6; D gene unclear. The CDR3 contains 16 residues. From germline, CDR1 is PRHDT and CDR2 FYEKMQ (reference sequence). V shed 7 bases and J shed 7 bases, with 20 bases lying between them. The CDR3 region is CASTSGWPHSNSPLHF. CDR3 nucleotide sequence: TGTGCCAGCACATCGGGATGGCCCCACTCAAATTCACCCCTCCACTTT.